Below, one T cell receptor beta chain is given with its context. Its antigen remains unidentified. It may be a read error: a sequence one base away is much more abundant. The data stem from a study of glioma-infiltrating T cells. The iRepertoire nested amplicon-rescue multiplex PCR amplified TCR alpha and beta CDR3s from RNA. Input was roughly 85-400 ng of tissue mRNA or PBMC total RNA. TCRdb re-called the multiplex PCR reads with MiXCR, one entry per CDR3 protein. The sample records tens of thousands of distinct CDR3 sequences, 20% to 25% being singletons. This CDR3 region has 15 residues. Germline CDR1 is SGHVS and CDR2 is FNYEAQ. General study results and limits: Very few CDR3 sequences were shared between tissue and blood. Non-neoplastic patients had below-expected tissue-blood divergence, while all gliomas exceeded expectation.

The clonotype originates from a human donor with low-grade glioma or glioblastoma, undergoing nonglioma brain surgery, or in good health (not recorded which). The V call is TRBV7-6, the J call TRBJ2-1; D might be TRBD2 (6 bases). Input material: glioma tissue, nonneoplastic brain tissue, or PBMCs (not recorded which). The CDR3, as DNA: TGTGCCGGCAGCTCCAACCGGGACTCTCACAATGAGCAGTTCTTC. It is translated as CAGSSNRDSHNEQFF.